Listed below are T cell receptor beta chains from one sample, sequenced in a study of T cells after somatic rescue of genetic block. Repertoires were generated with immunoSEQ multiplex PCR, while TCRdb's copy carries only in-frame clones and drops some. The data show roughly 92,000 clones, over 80% seen once. Input material: peripheral blood mononuclear cells (PBMCs). The receptors derive from a woman in her late teens or twenties. CDR3s include the opening cysteine and the closing phenylalanine or tryptophan. D genes are given only for firm matches.

V gene	D gene	CDR3 protein
TRBV27	TRBD2	CASSPPGEGSYEQYF
TRBV19	.	CASSNRADTQYF
TRBV7-9	.	CASSPDGGNSNQPQHF
TRBV10-3	.	CAITRLTGDGYTF
TRBV6-5	TRBD2	CASSPGLAGVTEQFF
TRBV10-1	TRBD1	CASSEGPGQGRGLNTGELFF
TRBV5-1	.	CASSLAGTLGETQYF
TRBV7-2	TRBD2	CASSASGRAGYEQYF
TRBV6-1	TRBD2	CASRRTSGTFEQYF
TRBV27	.	CASSRDSLEAFF
TRBV11-3	TRBD2	CASSPQTSGNEQFF
TRBV7-9	.	CASSLLRQGGTEAFF
TRBV29-1	.	CSVFSVSNYGYTF
TRBV7-8	TRBD2	CASSFRRTSGRPPSYNEQFF
TRBV30	.	CAWGPGHGETQYF
TRBV5-4	TRBD1	CASSPGQGDSPLHF
TRBV28	.	CASSFPSDGFFIRQYF
TRBV29-1	.	CSAQGGRTYNEQFF
TRBV28	.	CASSFLPGNTEAFF
TRBV11-2	TRBD2	CASSPTSASAETQYF
TRBV13	.	CASSLRGQSYGYTF
TRBV7-9	.	CASSLRSNEQFF